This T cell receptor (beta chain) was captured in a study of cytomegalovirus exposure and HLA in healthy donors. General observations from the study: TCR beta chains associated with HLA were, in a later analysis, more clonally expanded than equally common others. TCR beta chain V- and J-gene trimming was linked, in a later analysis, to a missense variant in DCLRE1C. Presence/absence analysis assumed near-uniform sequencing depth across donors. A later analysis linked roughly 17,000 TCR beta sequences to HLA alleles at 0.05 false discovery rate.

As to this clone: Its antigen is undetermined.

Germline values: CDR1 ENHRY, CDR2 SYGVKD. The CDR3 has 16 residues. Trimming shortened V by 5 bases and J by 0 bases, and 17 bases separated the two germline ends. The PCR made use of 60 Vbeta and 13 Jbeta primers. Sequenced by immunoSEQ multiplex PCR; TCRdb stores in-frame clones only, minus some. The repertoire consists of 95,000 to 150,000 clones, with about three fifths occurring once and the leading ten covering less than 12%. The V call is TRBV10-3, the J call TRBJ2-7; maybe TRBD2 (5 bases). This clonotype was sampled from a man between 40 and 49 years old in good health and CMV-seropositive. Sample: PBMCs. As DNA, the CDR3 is TGTGCCATCAGTTCTCGCGGAGGTTTCGGCTCCTACGAGCAGTACTTC. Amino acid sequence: CAISSRGGFGSYEQYF.